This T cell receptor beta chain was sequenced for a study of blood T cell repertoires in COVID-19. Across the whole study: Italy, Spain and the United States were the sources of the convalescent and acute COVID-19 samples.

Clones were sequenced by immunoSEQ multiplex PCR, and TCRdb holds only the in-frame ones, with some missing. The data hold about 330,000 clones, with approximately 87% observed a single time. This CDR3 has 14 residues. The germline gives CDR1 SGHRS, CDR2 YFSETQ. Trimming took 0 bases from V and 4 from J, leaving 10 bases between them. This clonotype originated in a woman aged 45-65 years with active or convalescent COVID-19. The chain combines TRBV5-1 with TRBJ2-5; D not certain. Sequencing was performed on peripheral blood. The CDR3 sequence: CASSLDPTSETQYF. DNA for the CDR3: TGCGCCAGCAGCTTGGACCCTACGTCAGAGACCCAGTACTTC.